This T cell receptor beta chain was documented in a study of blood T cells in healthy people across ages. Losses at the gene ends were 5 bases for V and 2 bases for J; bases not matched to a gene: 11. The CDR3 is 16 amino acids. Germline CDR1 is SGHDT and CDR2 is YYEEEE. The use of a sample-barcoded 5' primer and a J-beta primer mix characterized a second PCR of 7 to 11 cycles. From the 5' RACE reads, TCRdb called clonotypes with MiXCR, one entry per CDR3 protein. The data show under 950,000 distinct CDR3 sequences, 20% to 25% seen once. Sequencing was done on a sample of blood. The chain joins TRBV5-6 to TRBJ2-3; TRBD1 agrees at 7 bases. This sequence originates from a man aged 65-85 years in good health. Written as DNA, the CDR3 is TGTGCCAGCAGTCTGGTGGACAGGACCACCACAGATACGCAGTATTTT. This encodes CASSLVDRTTTDTQYF.